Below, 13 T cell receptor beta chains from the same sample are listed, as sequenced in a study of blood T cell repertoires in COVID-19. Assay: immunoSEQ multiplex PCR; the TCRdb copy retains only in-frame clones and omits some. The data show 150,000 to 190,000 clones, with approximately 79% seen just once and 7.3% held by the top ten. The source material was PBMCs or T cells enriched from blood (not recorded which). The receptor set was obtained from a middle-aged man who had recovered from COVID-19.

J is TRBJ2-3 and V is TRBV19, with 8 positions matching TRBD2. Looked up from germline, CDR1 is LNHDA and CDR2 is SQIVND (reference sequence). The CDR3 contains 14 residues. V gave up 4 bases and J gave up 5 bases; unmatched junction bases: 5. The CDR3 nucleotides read TGTGCCAGTAGTACCCCCCGGGAGGGAGATACGCAGTATTTT. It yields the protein CASSTPREGDTQYF.

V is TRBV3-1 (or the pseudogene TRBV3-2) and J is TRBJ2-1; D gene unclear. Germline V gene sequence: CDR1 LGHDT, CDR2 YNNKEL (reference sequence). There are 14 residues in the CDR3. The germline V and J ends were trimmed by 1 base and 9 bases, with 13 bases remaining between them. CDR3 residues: CASSQGDRRGEQFF. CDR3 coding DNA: TGTGCCAGCAGCCAAGGCGATAGAAGAGGTGAGCAGTTCTTC.

The CDR3 region has the DNA TGTGCCAGCACCTCGGACAGGGGGTTCGAGCAGTACTTC. Encoded protein: CASTSDRGFEQYF. The chain employs TRBV6-5 and TRBJ2-7; 10 bases are shared with TRBD1. Germline V gene data show CDR1 as MNHEY and CDR2 as SVGAGI. V trimming: 7 bases; J trimming: 6 bases; junction bases outside the gene matches: 6. CDR3 length: 13 residues.

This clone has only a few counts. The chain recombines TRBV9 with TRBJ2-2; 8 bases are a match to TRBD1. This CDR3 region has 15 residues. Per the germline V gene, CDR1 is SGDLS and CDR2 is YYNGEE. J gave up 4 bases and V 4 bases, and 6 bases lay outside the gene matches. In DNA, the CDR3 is TGTGCCAGCAGCCACGGGCAGGGGGCCACCGGGGAGCTGTTTTTT. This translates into CASSHGQGATGELFF.

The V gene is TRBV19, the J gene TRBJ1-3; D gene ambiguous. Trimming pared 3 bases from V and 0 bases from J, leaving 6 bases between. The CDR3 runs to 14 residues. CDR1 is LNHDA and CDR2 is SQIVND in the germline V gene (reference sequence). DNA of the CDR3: TGTGCCAGTAGTATCTGGAGCTCTGGAAACACCATATATTTT. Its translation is CASSIWSSGNTIYF.

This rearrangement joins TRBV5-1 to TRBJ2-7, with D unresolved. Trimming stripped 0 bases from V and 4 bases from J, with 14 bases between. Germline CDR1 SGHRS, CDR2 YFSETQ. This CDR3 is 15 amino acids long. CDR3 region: CASSLATNAAYEQYF. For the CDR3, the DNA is TGCGCCAGCAGCTTGGCGACCAACGCGGCTTACGAGCAGTACTTC. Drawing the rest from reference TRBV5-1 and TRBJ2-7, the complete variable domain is KAGVTQTPRYLIKTRGQQVTLSCSPISGHRSVSWYQQTPGQGLQFLFEYFSETQRNKGNFPGRFSGRQFSNSRSEMNVSTLELGDSALYLCASSLATNAAYEQYFGPGTRLTVT.

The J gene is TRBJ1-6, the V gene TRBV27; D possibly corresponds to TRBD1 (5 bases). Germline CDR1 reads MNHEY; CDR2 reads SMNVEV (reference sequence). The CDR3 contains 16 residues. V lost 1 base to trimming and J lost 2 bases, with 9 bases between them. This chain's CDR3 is CASSLLGATYNSPLHF. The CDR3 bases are TGTGCCAGCAGTTTATTAGGGGCTACCTATAATTCACCCCTCCACTTT.

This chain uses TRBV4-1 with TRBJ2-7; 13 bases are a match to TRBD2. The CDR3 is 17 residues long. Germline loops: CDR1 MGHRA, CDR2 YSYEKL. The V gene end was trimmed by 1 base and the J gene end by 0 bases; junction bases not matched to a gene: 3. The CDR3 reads CASSQGTSGGSSYEQYF. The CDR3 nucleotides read TGCGCCAGCAGCCAAGGGACTAGCGGGGGTTCCTCCTACGAGCAGTACTTC.

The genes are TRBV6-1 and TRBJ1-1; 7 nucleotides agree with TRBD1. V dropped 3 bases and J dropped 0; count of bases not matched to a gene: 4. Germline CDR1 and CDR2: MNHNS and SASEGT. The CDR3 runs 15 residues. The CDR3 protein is CASSDRDRLNTEAFF. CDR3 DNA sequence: TGTGCCAGCAGTGATCGGGACAGATTGAACACTGAAGCTTTCTTT.

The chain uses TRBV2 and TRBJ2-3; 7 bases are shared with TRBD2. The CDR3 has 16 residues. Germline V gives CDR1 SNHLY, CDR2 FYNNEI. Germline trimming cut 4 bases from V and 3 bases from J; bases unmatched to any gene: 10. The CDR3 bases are TGTGCCAGCAGTGGGGCCGGACTAGTCGGGACAGATACGCAGTATTTT. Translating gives CASSGAGLVGTDTQYF.

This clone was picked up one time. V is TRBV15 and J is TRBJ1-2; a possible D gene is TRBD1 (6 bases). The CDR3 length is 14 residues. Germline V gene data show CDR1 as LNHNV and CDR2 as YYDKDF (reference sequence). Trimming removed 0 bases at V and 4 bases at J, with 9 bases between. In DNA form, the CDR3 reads TGTGCCACCAGCAGAGATGGGGGCGGCTATGGCTACACCTTC. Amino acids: CATSRDGGGYGYTF.

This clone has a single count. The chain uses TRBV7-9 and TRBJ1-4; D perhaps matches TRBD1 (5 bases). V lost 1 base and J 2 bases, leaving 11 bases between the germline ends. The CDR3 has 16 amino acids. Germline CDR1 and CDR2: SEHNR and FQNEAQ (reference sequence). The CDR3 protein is CASSLGFGGTNEKLFF. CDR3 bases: TGTGCCAGCAGCTTAGGGTTCGGGGGGACTAATGAAAAACTGTTTTTT.

The CDR3 protein is CASSLDSRGLGQPQHF. CDR3 DNA sequence: TGTGCCAGCAGCTTAGATTCGCGGGGGTTGGGTCAGCCCCAGCATTTT. This chain uses TRBV7-2 with TRBJ1-5, with a possible D match to TRBD1 (5 bases). Germline V CDR1 and CDR2: SGHTA, FQGNSA. CDR3 size: 16 residues. Trimming cost V 1 base and J 6 bases, with 16 bases left between them.